This T cell receptor beta chain is from a study of glioma-infiltrating T cells after dendritic cell vaccination (TCRdb year 2016). Turning to the overall study: The cohort included some 15 glioblastoma patients drawn from Phase I and II dendritic cell vaccination trials, of whom 9 were newly diagnosed and 6 had recurrent disease. Between the early 2000s and the early 2010s, patients were given autologous tumor lysate-pulsed dendritic cell vaccination. The vaccine consisted of monocyte-derived dendritic cells cultured approximately 7 days with IL-4 and GM-CSF, then pulsed overnight with autologous tumor lysate. Each patient was given three intradermal dendritic cell vaccine injections, spaced two weeks apart, in the arm below the axilla. Tumor-infiltrating lymphocyte content was quantified and tumor and blood repertoires were compared in dendritic cell-vaccinated glioblastoma patients by deep sequencing of TCR beta CDR3 regions. TCR sequencing metrics, including TIL content and tumor-blood repertoire overlap, were correlated with survival after dendritic cell vaccination.

Study-level results and caveats: Longer time to progression and overall survival after dendritic cell vaccination were predicted by higher estimated pretreatment TIL content. TCR clonality showed no direct relationship with survival, which suggests that a diverse polyclonal response may be important. The cohort was small and heterogeneous, few patients had complete blood and tumor sets, and even fewer had initial-recurrent tumor pairs. The response model built on TCR overlap across three groups was characterized as speculative, with prospective validation still needed.

Using the immunoSEQ assay, TCRB CDR3 regions were amplified from 2 micrograms of genomic DNA, or from all available DNA when less than that was on hand. For multiplex PCR, 60 forward primers for TCR V beta segments and 13 reverse primers for J beta segments were used. To estimate the number of reads per starting template, synthetic control templates were added to each sample at limiting dilution. Reads of 87 bp were generated by sequencing on the Illumina HiSeq System. The paper's data handling went like this. PCR and sequencing errors were removed by merging closely related sequences with a nearest neighbor algorithm. TCR overlap was measured as the percentage of unique tumor TCR beta sequences also present in the same patient's peripheral blood. Imported from immuneACCESS, the table was reduced by TCRdb to in-frame sequences with V and J called. These copies leave out some clones; in studies compared against another copy, an unresolved V gene accounts for under half, and the cause of the remainder is not known. The V and J calls and clone size were taken over from that table, and D and trimming were inferred from the DNA. Recorded for this sample are some 110,000 clones; around 89% of them occurred a single time. The ten most abundant clones make up roughly 2.8% of the sample.

CDR1 and CDR2 are drawn from the germline V gene: SNHLY, FYNNEI. There are 15 amino acids in the CDR3, from cysteine to phenylalanine inclusive. The kept DNA is CDR3 alone, 45 bases in frame from the first base. Relative to germline, V is missing 2 bases and J is missing 6 bases, with 7 bases of the junction outside any gene match. On this clone itself: Its antigen target is currently unknown. Base quality data are lacking; no much larger clone is found one base away.

The time point label here, explained by the study, means: after dendritic cell vaccination, including at tumor progression/relapse. Patients were selected for having adequate residual fresh-frozen tumor tissue and more than two years of available survival data. Although molecular status otherwise differed among the glioblastoma patients, no patient had an isocitrate dehydrogenase mutation. PBMC were collected before vaccination, two weeks after the third vaccination, and at tumor progression if progression occurred. The Qiagen DNeasy Blood extraction Kit was used for extraction of genomic DNA. The rearrangement joined TRBV2 to TRBJ2-1; TRBD2 aligns with 7 central bases. This clonotype was sampled from a human donor with glioblastoma. Sequenced here: blood, sampled after dendritic cell vaccination. The base sequence is TGTGCCAGCAGTGAAATGATCGCTAGCGGCAATGAGCAGTTCTTC. It codes for CASSEMIASGNEQFF.